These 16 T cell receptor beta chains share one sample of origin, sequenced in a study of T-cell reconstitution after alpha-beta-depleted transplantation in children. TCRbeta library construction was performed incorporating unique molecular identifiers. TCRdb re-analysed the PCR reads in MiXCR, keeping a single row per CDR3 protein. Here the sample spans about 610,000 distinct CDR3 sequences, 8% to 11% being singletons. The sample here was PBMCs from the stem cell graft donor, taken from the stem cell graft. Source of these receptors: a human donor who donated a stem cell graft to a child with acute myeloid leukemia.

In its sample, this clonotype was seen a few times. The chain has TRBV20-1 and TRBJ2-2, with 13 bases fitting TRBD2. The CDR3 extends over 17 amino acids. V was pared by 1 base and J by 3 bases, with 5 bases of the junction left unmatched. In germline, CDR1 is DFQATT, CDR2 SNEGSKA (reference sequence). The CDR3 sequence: CSARGRTSGGYTGELFF. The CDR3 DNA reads TGCAGTGCTAGAGGAAGGACTAGCGGGGGTTACACCGGGGAGCTGTTTTTT.

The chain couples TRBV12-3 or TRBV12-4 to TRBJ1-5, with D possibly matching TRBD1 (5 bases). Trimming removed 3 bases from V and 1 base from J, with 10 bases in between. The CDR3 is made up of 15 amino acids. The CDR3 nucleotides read TGTGCCAGCAGTTTCTTCGGGGCCAGCAATCAGCCCCAGCATTTT. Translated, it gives CASSFFGASNQPQHF.

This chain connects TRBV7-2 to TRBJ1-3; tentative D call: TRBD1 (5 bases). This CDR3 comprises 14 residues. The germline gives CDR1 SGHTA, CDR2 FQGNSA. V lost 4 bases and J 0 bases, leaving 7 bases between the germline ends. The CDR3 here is CASSSQDSGNTIYF. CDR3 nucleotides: TGTGCCAGCAGCTCACAGGACTCTGGAAACACCATATATTTT.

The CDR3 spells CASSVGLSTDTQYF. The DNA for the CDR3 is TGTGCCAGCAGCGTAGGGCTGTCGACAGATACGCAGTATTTT. This rearrangement joins TRBV9 to TRBJ2-3; D uncertain. This CDR3 comprises 14 residues. Germline V CDR1 and CDR2: SGDLS, YYNGEE. V was pared by 0 bases and J by 3 bases, with 8 bases between.

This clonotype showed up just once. This chain's CDR3 is CSARDQGTASGTYEQYF. The CDR3 region has the DNA TGCAGTGCTAGAGATCAAGGTACGGCTAGCGGGACCTACGAGCAGTACTTC. This chain uses TRBV20-1 with TRBJ2-7; 9 bases line up with TRBD2. The CDR3 has 17 residues. The V gene's germline CDR1 is DFQATT and CDR2 SNEGSKA (reference sequence). V lost 0 bases, J lost 2 bases, and 11 bases stayed unmatched.

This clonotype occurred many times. The CDR3 DNA is TGTGCCAGCAGGAAACGGGAAGACTACGAGCAGTACTTC. Translated: CASRKREDYEQYF. The chain employs TRBV6-1 and TRBJ2-7, with D possibly matching TRBD2 (5 bases). The germline gives CDR1 MNHNS, CDR2 SASEGT. The V gene lost 6 bases and the J gene lost 3 bases, with 12 bases spanning the gap. This CDR3 spans 13 amino acids.

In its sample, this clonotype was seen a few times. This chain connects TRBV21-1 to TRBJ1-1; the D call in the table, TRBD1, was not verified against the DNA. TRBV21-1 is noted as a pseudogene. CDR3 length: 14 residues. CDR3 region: CASSKGPVSTEAFF. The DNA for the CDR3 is TGTGCCAGCAGCAAAGGCCCTGTGAGCACTGAAGCTTTCTTT.

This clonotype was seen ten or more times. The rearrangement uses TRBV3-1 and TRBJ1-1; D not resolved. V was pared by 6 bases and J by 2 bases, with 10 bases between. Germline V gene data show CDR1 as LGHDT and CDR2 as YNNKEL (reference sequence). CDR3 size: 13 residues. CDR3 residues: CASRPGLNTEAFF. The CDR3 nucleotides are TGTGCCAGCAGACCCGGACTAAACACTGAAGCTTTCTTT. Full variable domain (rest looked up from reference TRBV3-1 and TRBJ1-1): DTAVSQTPKYLVTQMGNDKSIKCEQNLGHDTMYWYKQDSKKFLKIMFSYNNKELIINETVPNRFSPKSPDKAHLNLHINSLELGDSAVYFCASRPGLNTEAFFGQGTRLTVV.

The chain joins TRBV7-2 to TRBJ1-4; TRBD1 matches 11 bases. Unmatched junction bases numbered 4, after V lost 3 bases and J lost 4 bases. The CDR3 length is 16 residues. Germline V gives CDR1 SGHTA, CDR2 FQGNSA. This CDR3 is CASSLDRGLINEKLFF. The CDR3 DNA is TGTGCCAGCAGCTTGGACAGGGGGCTTATTAATGAAAAACTGTTTTTT.

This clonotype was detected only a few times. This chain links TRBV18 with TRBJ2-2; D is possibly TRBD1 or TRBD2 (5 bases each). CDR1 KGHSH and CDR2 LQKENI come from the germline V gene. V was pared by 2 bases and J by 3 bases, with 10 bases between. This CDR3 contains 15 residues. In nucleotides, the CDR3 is TGTGCCAGCTCACCAACAAGGGGACACACCGGGGAGCTGTTTTTT. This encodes CASSPTRGHTGELFF.

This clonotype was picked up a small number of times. CDR3 sequence reads: CASQGKGDTQYF. The CDR3 DNA sequence: TGTGCCAGTCAGGGGAAGGGAGATACGCAGTATTTT. The rearrangement uses TRBV6-5 and TRBJ2-3, with D possibly being TRBD1 (6 bases). The V gene lost 9 bases and the J gene lost 5 bases, with 12 bases spanning the gap. This CDR3 is built from 12 residues. Germline assignment: CDR1 MNHEY and CDR2 SVGAGI.

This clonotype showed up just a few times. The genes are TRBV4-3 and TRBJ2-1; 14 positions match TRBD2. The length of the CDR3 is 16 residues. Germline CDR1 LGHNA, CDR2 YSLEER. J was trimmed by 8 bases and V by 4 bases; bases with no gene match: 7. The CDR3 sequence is CASSPGTSGGFDEQFF. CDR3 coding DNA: TGCGCCAGCAGCCCGGGGACTAGCGGGGGTTTCGATGAGCAGTTCTTC.

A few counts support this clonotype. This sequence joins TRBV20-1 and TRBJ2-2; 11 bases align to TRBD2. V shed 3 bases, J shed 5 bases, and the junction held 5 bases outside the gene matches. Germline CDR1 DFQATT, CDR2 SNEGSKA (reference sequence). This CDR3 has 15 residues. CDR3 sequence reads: CSARLASGGTGELFF. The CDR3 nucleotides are TGCAGTGCTAGGTTGGCTAGCGGGGGGACCGGGGAGCTGTTTTTT.

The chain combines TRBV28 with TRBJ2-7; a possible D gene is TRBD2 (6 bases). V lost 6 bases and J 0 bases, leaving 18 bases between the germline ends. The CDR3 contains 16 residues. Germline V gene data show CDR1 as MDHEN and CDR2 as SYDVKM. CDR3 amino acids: CASRRGVRAGSYEQYF. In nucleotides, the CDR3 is TGTGCCAGCAGGCGCGGGGTCAGGGCAGGCTCCTACGAGCAGTACTTC.

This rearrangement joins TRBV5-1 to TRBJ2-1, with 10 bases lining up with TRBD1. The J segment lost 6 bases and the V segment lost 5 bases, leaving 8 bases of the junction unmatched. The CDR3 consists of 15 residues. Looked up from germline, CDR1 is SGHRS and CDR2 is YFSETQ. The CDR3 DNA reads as TGCGCCAGCAGAACCGGGACAGGGGCGCCCAATGAGCAGTTCTTC. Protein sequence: CASRTGTGAPNEQFF.

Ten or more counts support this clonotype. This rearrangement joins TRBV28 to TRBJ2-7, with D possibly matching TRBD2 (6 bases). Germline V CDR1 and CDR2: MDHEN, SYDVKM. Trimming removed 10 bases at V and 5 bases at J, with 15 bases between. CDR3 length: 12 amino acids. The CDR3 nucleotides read TGTGCCACCGGAGGGGCAAGGGACGAGCAGTACTTC. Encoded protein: CATGGARDEQYF.